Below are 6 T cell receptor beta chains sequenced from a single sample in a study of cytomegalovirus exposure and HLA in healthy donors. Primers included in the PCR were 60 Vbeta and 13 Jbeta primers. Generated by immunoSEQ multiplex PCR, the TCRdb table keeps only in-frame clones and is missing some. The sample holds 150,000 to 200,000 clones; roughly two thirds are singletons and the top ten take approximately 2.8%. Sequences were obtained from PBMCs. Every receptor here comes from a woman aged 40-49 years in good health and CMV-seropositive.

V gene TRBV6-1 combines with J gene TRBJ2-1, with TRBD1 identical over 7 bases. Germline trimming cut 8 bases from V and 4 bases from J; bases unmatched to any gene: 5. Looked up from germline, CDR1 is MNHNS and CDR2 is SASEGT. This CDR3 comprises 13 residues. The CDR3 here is CASGTVVYNEQFF. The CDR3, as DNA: TGTGCCAGCGGGACAGTAGTTTACAATGAGCAGTTCTTC.

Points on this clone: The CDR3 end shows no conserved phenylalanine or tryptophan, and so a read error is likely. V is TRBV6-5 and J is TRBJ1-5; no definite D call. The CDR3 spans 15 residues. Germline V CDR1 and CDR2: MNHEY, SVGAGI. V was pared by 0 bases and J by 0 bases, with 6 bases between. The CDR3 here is CASSYSHNSNQPQHL. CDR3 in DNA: TGTGCCAGCAGTTACTCACACAATAGCAATCAGCCCCAGCATCTT.

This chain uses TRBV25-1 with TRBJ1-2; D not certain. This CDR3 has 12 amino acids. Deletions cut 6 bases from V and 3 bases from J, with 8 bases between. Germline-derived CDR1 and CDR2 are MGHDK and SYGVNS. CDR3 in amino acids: CASSHGDYGYTF. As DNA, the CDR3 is TGTGCCAGCAGCCACGGGGACTATGGCTACACCTTC.

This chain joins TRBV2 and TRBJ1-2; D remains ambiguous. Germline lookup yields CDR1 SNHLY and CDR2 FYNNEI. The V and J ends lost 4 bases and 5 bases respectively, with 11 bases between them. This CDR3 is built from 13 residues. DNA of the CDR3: TGTGCCAGCAGTGGGGAGATCGCTTATGGCTACACCTTC. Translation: CASSGEIAYGYTF.

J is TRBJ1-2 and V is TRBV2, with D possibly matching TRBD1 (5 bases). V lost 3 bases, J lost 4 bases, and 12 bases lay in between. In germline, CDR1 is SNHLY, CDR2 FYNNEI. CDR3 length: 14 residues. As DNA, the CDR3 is TGTGCCAGCAGTGAGGCGGGGCGCGGCTATGGCTACACCTTC. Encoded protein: CASSEAGRGYGYTF. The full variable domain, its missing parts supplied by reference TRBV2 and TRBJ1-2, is EPEVTQTPSHQVTQMGQEVILRCVPISNHLYFYWYRQILGQKVEFLVSFYNNEISEKSEIFDDQFSVERPDGSNFTLKIRSTKLEDSAMYFCASSEAGRGYGYTFGSGTRLTVV.

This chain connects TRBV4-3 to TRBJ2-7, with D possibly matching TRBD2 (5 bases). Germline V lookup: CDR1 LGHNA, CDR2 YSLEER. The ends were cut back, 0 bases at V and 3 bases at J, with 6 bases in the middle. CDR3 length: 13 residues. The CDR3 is CASSQDSGYEQYF. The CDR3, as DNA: TGCGCCAGCAGCCAAGACAGCGGCTACGAGCAGTACTTC.